These 2 T cell receptor beta chains share one sample of origin, sequenced in a study of blood T cell repertoires in COVID-19. Measured with immunoSEQ multiplex PCR; TCRdb has only the in-frame clones, and not every one. Of about 26,000 clones listed, approximately 82% are singletons. The sample was peripheral blood. The receptors were sampled from an elderly man with active or convalescent COVID-19.

The chain couples TRBV5-1 to TRBJ1-6; D uncertain. CDR1 and CDR2 from the germline V gene are SGHRS and YFSETQ. CDR3 size: 15 residues. Trimming cost V 3 bases and J 9 bases, with 16 bases left between them. CDR3 DNA: TGCGCCAGCAGCTCGACCCTAGGCAGTAGTTCACCCCTCCACTTT. Translated: CASSSTLGSSSPLHF. Supplemented by reference TRBV5-1 and TRBJ1-6, the full variable domain reads KAGVTQTPRYLIKTRGQQVTLSCSPISGHRSVSWYQQTPGQGLQFLFEYFSETQRNKGNFPGRFSGRQFSNSRSEMNVSTLELGDSALYLCASSSTLGSSSPLHFGNGTRLTVT.

This clone was seen a few times. The CDR3 here is CASSSGLAGGPHNEQFF. CDR3 DNA sequence: TGTGCCAGCAGCTCAGGACTAGCGGGGGGACCACACAATGAGCAGTTCTTC. The chain has TRBV5-4 and TRBJ2-1; TRBD2 matches at 14 bases. The germline V gene encodes CDR1 SGHNT and CDR2 YYREEE (reference sequence). Unmatched junction bases numbered 7, after V lost 3 bases and J lost 5 bases. This CDR3 spans 17 amino acids.